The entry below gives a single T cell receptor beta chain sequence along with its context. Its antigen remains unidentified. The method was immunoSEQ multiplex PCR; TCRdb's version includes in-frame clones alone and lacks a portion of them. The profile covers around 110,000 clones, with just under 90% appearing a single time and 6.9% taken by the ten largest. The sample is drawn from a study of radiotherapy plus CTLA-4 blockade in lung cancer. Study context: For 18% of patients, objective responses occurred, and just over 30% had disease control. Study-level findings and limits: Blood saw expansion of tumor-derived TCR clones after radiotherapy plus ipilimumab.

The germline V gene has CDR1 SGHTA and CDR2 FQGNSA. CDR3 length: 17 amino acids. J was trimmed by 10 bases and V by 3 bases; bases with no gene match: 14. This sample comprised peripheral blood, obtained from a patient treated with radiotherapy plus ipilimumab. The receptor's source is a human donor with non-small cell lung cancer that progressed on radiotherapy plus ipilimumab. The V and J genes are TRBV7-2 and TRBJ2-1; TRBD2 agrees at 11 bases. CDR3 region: CASSFRTSGRRNVEQFF. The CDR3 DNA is TGTGCCAGCAGCTTCCGGACTAGCGGGCGACGCAATGTCGAGCAGTTCTTC.